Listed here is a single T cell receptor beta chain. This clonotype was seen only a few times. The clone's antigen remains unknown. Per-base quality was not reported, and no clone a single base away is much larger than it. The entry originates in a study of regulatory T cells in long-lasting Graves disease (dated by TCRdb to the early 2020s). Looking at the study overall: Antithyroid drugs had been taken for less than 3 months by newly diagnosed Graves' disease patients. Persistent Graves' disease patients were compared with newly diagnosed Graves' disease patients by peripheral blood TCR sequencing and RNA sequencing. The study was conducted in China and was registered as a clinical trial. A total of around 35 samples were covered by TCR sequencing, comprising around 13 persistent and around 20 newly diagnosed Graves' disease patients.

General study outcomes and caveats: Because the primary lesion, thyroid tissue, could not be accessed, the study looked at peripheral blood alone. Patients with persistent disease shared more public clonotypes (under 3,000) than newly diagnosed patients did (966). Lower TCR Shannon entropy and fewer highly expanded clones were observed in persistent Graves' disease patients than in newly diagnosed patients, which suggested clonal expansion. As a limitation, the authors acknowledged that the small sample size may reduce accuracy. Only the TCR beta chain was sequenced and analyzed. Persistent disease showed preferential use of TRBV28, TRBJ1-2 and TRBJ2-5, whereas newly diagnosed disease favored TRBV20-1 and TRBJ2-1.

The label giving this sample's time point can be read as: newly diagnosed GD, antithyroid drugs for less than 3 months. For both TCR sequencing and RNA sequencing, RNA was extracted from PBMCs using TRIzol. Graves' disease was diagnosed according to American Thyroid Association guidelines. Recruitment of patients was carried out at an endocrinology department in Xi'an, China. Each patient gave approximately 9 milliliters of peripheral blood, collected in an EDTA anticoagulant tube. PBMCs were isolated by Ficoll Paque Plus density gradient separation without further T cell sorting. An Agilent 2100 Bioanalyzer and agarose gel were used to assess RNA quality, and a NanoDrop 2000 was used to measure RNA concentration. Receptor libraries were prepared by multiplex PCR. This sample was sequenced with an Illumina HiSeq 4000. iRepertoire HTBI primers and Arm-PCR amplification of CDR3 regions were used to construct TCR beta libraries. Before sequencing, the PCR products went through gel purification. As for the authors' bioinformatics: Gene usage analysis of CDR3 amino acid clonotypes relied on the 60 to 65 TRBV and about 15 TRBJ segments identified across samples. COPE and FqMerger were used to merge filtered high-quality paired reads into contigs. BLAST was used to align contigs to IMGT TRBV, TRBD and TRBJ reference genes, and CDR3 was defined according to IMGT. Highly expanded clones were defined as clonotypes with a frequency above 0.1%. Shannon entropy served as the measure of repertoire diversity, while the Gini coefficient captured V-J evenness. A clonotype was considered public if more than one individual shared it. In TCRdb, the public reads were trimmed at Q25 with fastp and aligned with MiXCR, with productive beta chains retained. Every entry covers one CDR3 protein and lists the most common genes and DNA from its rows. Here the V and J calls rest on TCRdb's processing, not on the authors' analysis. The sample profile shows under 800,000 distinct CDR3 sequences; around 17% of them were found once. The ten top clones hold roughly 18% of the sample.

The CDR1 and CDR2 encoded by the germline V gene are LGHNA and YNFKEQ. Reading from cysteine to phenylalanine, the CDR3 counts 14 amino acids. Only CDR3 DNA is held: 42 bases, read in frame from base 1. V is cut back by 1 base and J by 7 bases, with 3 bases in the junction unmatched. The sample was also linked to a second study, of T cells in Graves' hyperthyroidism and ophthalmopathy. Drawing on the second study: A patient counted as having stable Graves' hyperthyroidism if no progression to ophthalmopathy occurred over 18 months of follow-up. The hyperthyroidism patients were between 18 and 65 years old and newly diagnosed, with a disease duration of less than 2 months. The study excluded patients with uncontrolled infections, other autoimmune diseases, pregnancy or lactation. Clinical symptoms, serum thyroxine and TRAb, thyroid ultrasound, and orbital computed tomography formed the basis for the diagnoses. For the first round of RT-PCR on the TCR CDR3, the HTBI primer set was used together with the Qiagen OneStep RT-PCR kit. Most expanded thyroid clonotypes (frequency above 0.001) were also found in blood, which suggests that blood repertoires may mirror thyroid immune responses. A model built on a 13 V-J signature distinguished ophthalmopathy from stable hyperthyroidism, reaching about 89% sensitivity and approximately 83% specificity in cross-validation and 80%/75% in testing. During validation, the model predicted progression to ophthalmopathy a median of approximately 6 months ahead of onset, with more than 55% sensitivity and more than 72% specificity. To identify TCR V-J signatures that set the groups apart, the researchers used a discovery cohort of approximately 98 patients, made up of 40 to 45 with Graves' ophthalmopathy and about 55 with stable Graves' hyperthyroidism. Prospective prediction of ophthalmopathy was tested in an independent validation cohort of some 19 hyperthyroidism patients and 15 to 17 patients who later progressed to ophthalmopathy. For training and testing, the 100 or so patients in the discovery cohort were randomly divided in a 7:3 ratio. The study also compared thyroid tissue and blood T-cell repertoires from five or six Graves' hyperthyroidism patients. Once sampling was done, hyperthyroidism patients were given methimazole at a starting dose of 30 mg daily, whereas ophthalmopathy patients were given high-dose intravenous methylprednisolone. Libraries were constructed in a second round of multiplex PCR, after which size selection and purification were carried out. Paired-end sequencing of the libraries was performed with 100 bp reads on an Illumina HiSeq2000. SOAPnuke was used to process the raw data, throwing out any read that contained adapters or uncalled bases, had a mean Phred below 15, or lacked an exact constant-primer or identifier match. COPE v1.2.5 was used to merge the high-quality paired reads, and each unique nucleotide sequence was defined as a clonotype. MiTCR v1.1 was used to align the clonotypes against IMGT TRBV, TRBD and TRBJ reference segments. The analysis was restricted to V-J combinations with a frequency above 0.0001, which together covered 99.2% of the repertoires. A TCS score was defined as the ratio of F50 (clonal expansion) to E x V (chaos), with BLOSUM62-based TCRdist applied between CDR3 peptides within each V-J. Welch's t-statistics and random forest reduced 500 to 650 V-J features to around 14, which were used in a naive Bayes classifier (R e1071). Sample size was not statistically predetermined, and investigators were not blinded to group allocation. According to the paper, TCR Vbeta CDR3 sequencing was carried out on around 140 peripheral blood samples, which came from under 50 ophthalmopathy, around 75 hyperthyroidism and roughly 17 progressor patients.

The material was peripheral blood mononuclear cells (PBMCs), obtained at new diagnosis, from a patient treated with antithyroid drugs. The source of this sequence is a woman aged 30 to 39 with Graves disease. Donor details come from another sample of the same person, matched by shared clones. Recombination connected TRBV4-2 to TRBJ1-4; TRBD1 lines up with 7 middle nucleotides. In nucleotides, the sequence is TGTGCCAGCAGCCAAGGACAGGGAAGTGAAAAACTGTTTTTT. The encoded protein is CASSQGQGSEKLFF.